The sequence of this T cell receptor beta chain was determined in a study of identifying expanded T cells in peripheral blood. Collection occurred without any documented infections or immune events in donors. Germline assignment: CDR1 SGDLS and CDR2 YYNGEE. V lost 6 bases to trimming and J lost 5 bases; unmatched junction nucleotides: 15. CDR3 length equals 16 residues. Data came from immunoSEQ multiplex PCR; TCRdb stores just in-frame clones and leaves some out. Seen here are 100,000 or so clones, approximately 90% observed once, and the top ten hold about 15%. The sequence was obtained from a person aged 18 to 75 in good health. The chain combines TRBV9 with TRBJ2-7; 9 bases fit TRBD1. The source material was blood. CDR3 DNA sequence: TGTGCCAGCAAGCGTTGGGGGGACAGGGTTATCAACGAGCAGTACTTC. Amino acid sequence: CASKRWGDRVINEQYF.